This T cell receptor beta chain emerged from a study of beta chain features in type 1 diabetes (dated by TCRdb to 2016 to 2019). The study in broad terms: No differences in mean age, gender distribution, total cell number or subset yield were found between patients and healthy donors. The study compared the TCRB repertoires of sorted circulating CD4+ T cell subsets in recently diagnosed type 1 diabetes patients with those in matched healthy donors. A total of roughly 100 million sorted cells were examined across all samples, and the number of cells per subset was strongly correlated with RNA yield. Whereas all 30 or so donors provided naive and central memory subsets, regulatory and stem cell-like memory subsets were isolated from just 8 patients and roughly eight healthy donors. What the study reported, not specific to this receptor: Only small numbers of individuals were included in the HLA sub-analyses, which left unresolved whether HLA type had any influence on TCRB rearrangement. A moderate but significant shortening of TCRB CDR3 length was observed in type 1 diabetes patients in all four CD4+ subsets. Fewer insertions and more nucleotide deletions at VDJ recombination sites were observed in patients with type 1 diabetes, implying thymic rearrangement abnormalities. PCR might favor shorter templates, but patient and control samples were amplified and corrected together, so any skew would affect both groups equally. Because cDNA was sequenced instead of genomic DNA, activated cells with high expression could be over-represented, although the groups did not differ in activation or CD3 levels. The naive, central memory and regulatory TCRB repertoires appeared to resemble one another more closely among patients than among healthy donors.

A single peripheral blood draw of approximately 100 mL on average was collected from each donor into heparinised tubes. A BD FACSAria II and a panel including CD45RO, CCR7, CD25, CD127, CD95 and CD27 were used to sort naive, central memory, regulatory and stem cell-like memory CD4+ T cells. A purity above 98% was achieved for all sorted populations. PBMCs were isolated immediately by Lymphoprep density gradient centrifugation and stained directly without culture. To minimize batch effects, samples were stained and sorted in pairs, one healthy donor with one patient per experiment. Measured from the cysteine to the phenylalanine, the CDR3 is 13 residues long. The DNA shown is the 39-base CDR3, in frame from base 1. V is shortened by 6 bases, J by 3 bases, and the region joining them spans 12 bases. Via the germline V gene, CDR1 is MNHEY and CDR2 SVGAGI. The entire isolated RNA was reverse transcribed using the High Capacity cDNA Reverse Transcription Kit, and thus expressed TCRB transcripts were sequenced. Deep immunoSEQ sequencing was applied to naive, central memory and regulatory T cell samples, giving an average of about 3.6 million total reads per sample. Sorted cells were lysed in RLT buffer, and RNA was extracted using DNase-treated RNeasy Micro or Mini kits according to cell number. Each cell subset was processed on its own to prevent cross-contamination, while patient and healthy donor samples were processed together. Using the immunoSEQ multiplex PCR, TCRB sequences were amplified from cDNA into 87-bp fragments spanning the CDR3 region. Amplicons were sequenced on the Illumina HiSeq platform. On the authors' methods: PCR bias was computationally corrected using synthetic template baselines, reads within Hamming distance 2 were collapsed, and singletons that could not be merged were discarded. Reads were aligned against IMGT so that V, D and J genes, CDR3 length and insertions or deletions at six rearrangement sites could be assigned. Within each subset, clonotype counts were normalized to sorted cell number, after which true diversity and Gini coefficients were computed with the tcR R package. Repertoire sharing was quantified using the overlap coefficient calculated on TCRB nucleotide sequences. TCRdb limited this immuneACCESS table to in-frame rearrangements with V and J called. A share of clones is missing; checked studies link under half to unresolved V genes, and the rest is unexplained. That table supplies the V and J calls and clone size; D and trimming were determined from the DNA. The sample table lists around 150,000 clones, approximately 10% of them with a count of one. More than 0.45% of the sample is taken by the ten largest.

This clone was counted between two and nine times. The antigen it binds to is not known. No qualities accompany the bases; no much larger clone lies one base away. The TCR originated in a man aged 25 to 40 with type 1 diabetes. The chain joins TRBV6-5 to TRBJ2-7, and perhaps TRBD2 as D gene, on 5 matching bases. The sequenced material came from central memory CD4+ T cells from blood. The CDR3 sequence is CASSLDGSYEQYF. The nucleotide sequence is given as TGTGCCAGCAGCCTAGATGGGAGCTACGAGCAGTACTTC.